This TCR beta chain was sequenced for a study of blood T cell repertoires in COVID-19. Study overall: Specimens from acute and convalescent COVID-19 originated in the United States, Italy and Spain.

Details on this clone: Other DNA sequences of this sample code for an identical CDR3.

This CDR3 is 16 amino acids long. Germline CDR1 SNHLY, CDR2 FYNNEI. V lost 6 bases to trimming and J lost 4 bases; unmatched junction nucleotides: 6. Libraries were prepared by immunoSEQ multiplex PCR; TCRdb keeps only in-frame clonotypes and omits some of them. This sample has about 280,000 clones, with over 75% found just once. The sample consisted of peripheral blood. This TCR was sampled from a human donor in a cohort sampled during active COVID-19. The chain recombines TRBV2 with TRBJ2-3; 14 nucleotides match TRBD2. In nucleotides, the CDR3 is TGTGCCAGCAGCCCCGGGACTAGCGGGAGAGCAGATACGCAGTATTTT. Translated, it gives CASSPGTSGRADTQYF.